The clone carrying this T cell receptor (beta chain) was picked up many times. What it recognizes is unknown. Three rounds of nested PCR, following a modified ARM-PCR protocol, produced the TCRbeta library. TCRdb independently ran MiXCR on the multiplex PCR reads; one entry per CDR3 protein. Of over 110,000 distinct CDR3 sequences in the sample, around two thirds were seen once. RNA was extracted from bulk tissue without any cell sorting. The data originate from a study of tumor and adjacent non-tumor tissue in lung cancer. In the study overall: There were fewer than 15 adenocarcinoma, a couple of squamous cell carcinoma and 1 small cell lung cancer cases. Study-level findings and limits: Top 100 clones took a larger repertoire share in normal lung. Patients with more diverse tumor TCRs had worse survival. Compared with tumor, normal lung showed significantly lower TCR diversity.

V lost 5 bases to trimming and J lost 6 bases, with 9 bases between them. Per germline, CDR1 DFQATT and CDR2 SNEGSKA (reference sequence). This CDR3 region has 11 residues. The TCR sequence derives from a man aged 60 to 69 with small cell lung cancer. This chain links TRBV20-1 with TRBJ2-3; no firm D call. The sequenced material came from lung tumor tissue. Here the CDR3 reads CSAQVSDTQYF. The DNA of the CDR3 is TGCAGTGCTCAAGTGTCGGATACGCAGTATTTT.